These 11 T cell receptor beta chains originate from one sample sequenced in a study of shared clonotypes between healthy human individuals. Cells designated naive CD8 were CD45RO-negative and were positively selected for CCR7, with terminally differentiated effector memory CD45RA+ cells excluded. Repertoires were generated with immunoSEQ multiplex PCR, while TCRdb's copy carries only in-frame clones and drops some. This repertoire shows about 1,800,000 clones, approximately 94% found once; its top ten account for around 1%. Sequencing was done on a sample of naive CD8+ T cells sorted from blood. Source of these receptors: a man younger than 35 in good health.

The gene calls are TRBV2 and TRBJ2-7; D possibly corresponds to TRBD1 (5 bases). Germline V gives CDR1 SNHLY, CDR2 FYNNEI. CDR3 length equals 15 residues. Trimming removed 4 bases at V and 0 bases at J, with 13 bases between. The CDR3 DNA sequence: TGTGCCAGCAGTGGCATAGCAGGGCCCTCCTACGAGCAGTACTTC. It yields the protein CASSGIAGPSYEQYF.

The genes are TRBV19 and TRBJ2-7, with 11 bases fitting TRBD2. The CDR3 loop spans 15 amino acids. Germline loops: CDR1 LNHDA, CDR2 SQIVND (reference sequence). With 7 bases clipped from V and 2 bases from J, the junction kept 7 bases outside the gene matches. CDR3 region: CASTPGTSGTYEQYF. For the CDR3, the DNA is TGTGCCAGTACCCCGGGGACTAGCGGAACCTACGAGCAGTACTTC.

The rearrangement uses TRBV9 and TRBJ2-7; D is ambiguous. The CDR3 is made up of 13 amino acids. Germline CDR1 reads SGDLS; CDR2 reads YYNGEE. Trimming stripped 0 bases from V and 3 bases from J, with 7 bases between. This CDR3 is CASSVGWDYEQYF. CDR3 coding DNA: TGTGCCAGCAGCGTAGGCTGGGACTACGAGCAGTACTTC. The full variable domain, completed using reference TRBV9 and TRBJ2-7, is DSGVTQTPKHLITATGQRVTLRCSPRSGDLSVYWYQQSLDQGLQFLIQYYNGEERAKGNILERFSAQQFPDLHSELNLSSLELGDSALYFCASSVGWDYEQYFGPGTRLTVT.

The chain uses TRBV29-1 and TRBJ2-1, with 11 bases identical to TRBD2. Germline CDR1 SQVTM, CDR2 ANQGSEA. V shed 3 bases, J shed 9 bases, and the junction held 4 bases outside the gene matches. The CDR3 has 13 amino acids. The CDR3 here is CSVEGLAAGEQFF. The CDR3 region has the DNA TGCAGCGTTGAGGGACTAGCGGCGGGTGAGCAGTTCTTC.

Comment on this clone: The same CDR3 is also encoded by other DNA sequences in this sample. The chain joins TRBV4-1 to TRBJ2-7, with D perhaps given as TRBD1 or TRBD2 (5 bases each). CDR3 length: 14 amino acids. Germline V gene sequence: CDR1 MGHRA, CDR2 YSYEKL. V was pared by 0 bases and J by 1 base, with 7 bases between. The CDR3, as DNA: TGCGCCAGCAGCCAAGATGGGGGATCCTACGAGCAGTACTTC. This translates into CASSQDGGSYEQYF.

The chain has TRBV27 and TRBJ2-1; 8 bases are shared with TRBD2. The germline V gene encodes CDR1 MNHEY and CDR2 SMNVEV (reference sequence). This CDR3 is 15 amino acids long. The V gene end was trimmed by 3 bases and the J gene end by 5 bases; junction bases not matched to a gene: 6. The CDR3 loop reads CASSLTGGPHNEQFF. For the CDR3, the DNA is TGTGCCAGCAGTTTGACGGGAGGGCCACACAATGAGCAGTTCTTC.

The chain joins TRBV5-8 to TRBJ2-1; D is perhaps TRBD2 (5 bases). The V end lost 7 bases, the J end lost 3 bases, and 14 bases lay between the germline ends. This CDR3 has 14 residues. The germline gives CDR1 SGHTS, CDR2 YDEGEE. The CDR3 coding sequence is TGTGCCAGCGAACGGGAAGCCTTCTACAATGAGCAGTTCTTC. It encodes CASEREAFYNEQFF. Using reference TRBV5-8 and TRBJ2-1 for the parts outside the CDR3, the full variable domain is EAGVTQSPTHLIKTRGQQATLRCSPISGHTSVYWYQQALGLGLQFLLWYDEGEERNRGNFPPRFSGRQFPNYSSELNVNALELEDSALYLCASEREAFYNEQFFGPGTRLTVL.

The gene calls are TRBV7-6 and TRBJ2-3; no reliable D call. CDR3 length equals 15 residues. The V gene lost 4 bases and the J gene lost 0 bases, with 11 bases spanning the gap. Germline V gene lookup returns CDR1 SGHVS and CDR2 FNYEAQ. This chain's CDR3 is CASSYRGSSTDTQYF. Written as DNA, the CDR3 is TGTGCCAGCAGCTACCGTGGGTCCAGCACAGATACGCAGTATTTT. The variable domain in full, completed from reference TRBV7-6 and TRBJ2-3, reads GAGVSQSPRYKVTKRGQDVALRCDPISGHVSLYWYRQALGQGPEFLTYFNYEAQQDKSGLPNDRFSAERPEGSISTLTIQRTEQRDSAMYRCASSYRGSSTDTQYFGPGTRLTVL.

This sequence joins TRBV15 and TRBJ2-1; 7 nucleotides line up with TRBD2. The CDR3 totals 14 residues. With 0 bases clipped from V and 8 bases from J, the junction kept 4 bases outside the gene matches. Germline V gives CDR1 LNHNV, CDR2 YYDKDF (reference sequence). The CDR3 region has the DNA TGTGCCACCAGCAGAGAGCGGGAGAGGGATGAGCAGTTCTTC. This sequence encodes CATSRERERDEQFF. The complete variable domain, with remaining parts taken from reference TRBV15 and TRBJ2-1, reads DAMVIQNPRYQVTQFGKPVTLSCSQTLNHNVMYWYQQKSSQAPKLLFHYYDKDFNNEADTPDNFQSRRPNTSFCFLDIRSPGLGDTAMYLCATSRERERDEQFFGPGTRLTVL.

This rearrangement joins TRBV5-6 to TRBJ2-7, with D perhaps TRBD2 (6 bases). The ends were cut back, 4 bases at V and 3 bases at J, with 17 bases in the middle. The CDR3 extends over 15 amino acids. Per the germline V gene, CDR1 is SGHDT and CDR2 is YYEEEE. The CDR3, as DNA: TGTGCCAGCAGCCCTCCCGGAGGGGAGTACTACGAGCAGTACTTC. Encoded protein: CASSPPGGEYYEQYF.

The chain carries TRBV7-9 and TRBJ2-1, with D unresolved. V lost 2 bases to trimming and J lost 2 bases, with 7 bases between them. Germline-derived CDR1 and CDR2 are SEHNR and FQNEAQ (reference sequence). This CDR3 has 14 residues. The CDR3 protein is CASSLTSPYNEQFF. The CDR3 DNA sequence: TGTGCCAGCAGCTTAACTTCGCCCTACAATGAGCAGTTCTTC. Filled out from reference TRBV7-9 and TRBJ2-1, the complete variable domain reads DTGVSQNPRHKITKRGQNVTFRCDPISEHNRLYWYRQTLGQGPEFLTYFQNEAQLEKSRLLSDRFSAERPKGSFSTLEIQRTEQGDSAMYLCASSLTSPYNEQFFGPGTRLTVL.